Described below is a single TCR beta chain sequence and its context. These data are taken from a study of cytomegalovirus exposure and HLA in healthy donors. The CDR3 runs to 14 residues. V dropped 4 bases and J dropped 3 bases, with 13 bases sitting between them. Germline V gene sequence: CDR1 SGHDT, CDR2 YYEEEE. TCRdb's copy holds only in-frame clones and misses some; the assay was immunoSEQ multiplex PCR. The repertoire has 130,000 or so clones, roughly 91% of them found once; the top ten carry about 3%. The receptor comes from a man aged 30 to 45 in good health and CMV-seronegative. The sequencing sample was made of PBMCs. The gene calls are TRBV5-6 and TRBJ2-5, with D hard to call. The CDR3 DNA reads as TGTGCCAGCAGCCGGTCGTCGGAGAAAGAGACCCAGTACTTC. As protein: CASSRSSEKETQYF.